Shown below are 8 T cell receptor beta chains from a single sample sequenced in a study of blood T cell repertoires in COVID-19. Produced via immunoSEQ multiplex PCR; TCRdb's table is partial and in-frame only. The repertoire holds 200,000 to 250,000 clones, with more than 80% as singletons. Sequencing was carried out using peripheral blood. All receptors derive from a woman younger than 45 with COVID-19, enrolled during active disease.

This chain joins TRBV30 and TRBJ2-5, with D possibly TRBD1 on 7 matching bases. Trimming left V 4 bases short and J 5 bases short, with 17 bases between. The germline V gene encodes CDR1 GTSNPN and CDR2 SVGIG (reference sequence). The CDR3 has 14 residues. CDR3 in DNA: TGTGCCTGGAACCCAGGGGGGTTGTTGGAGACCCAGTACTTC. It yields the protein CAWNPGGLLETQYF.

The chain employs TRBV2 and TRBJ2-3; 7 bases fit TRBD2. The germline V gene encodes CDR1 SNHLY and CDR2 FYNNEI. The junction had 4 bases not matched to a gene; V was cut back by 4 bases and J by 3 bases. The CDR3 has 14 residues. The CDR3 DNA follows: TGTGCCAGCAGTGGGGGCGGGGGAACAGATACGCAGTATTTT. Protein product: CASSGGGGTDTQYF.

The CDR3 DNA sequence: TGTGCCAGCAGCTTAGCGGGACAGAGCACGGTGAACACTGAAGCTTTCTTT. Translated, it gives CASSLAGQSTVNTEAFF. The V gene is TRBV7-2, the J gene TRBJ1-1, with TRBD1 matching over 7 bases. In germline, CDR1 is SGHTA, CDR2 FQGNSA. Trimming took 0 bases from V and 0 from J; bases not matched to a gene: 7. The CDR3 is 17 residues long.

The rearrangement joins TRBV3-1 (or the pseudogene TRBV3-2) to TRBJ1-4; D call uncertain. Per the germline V gene, CDR1 is LGHDT and CDR2 is YNNKEL (reference sequence). V was shortened by 6 bases and J by 0 bases, with 11 bases between the two germline ends. The CDR3 has 15 residues. The CDR3 DNA is TGTGCCAGCAGGAAACGGGGTGCAACTAATGAAAAACTGTTTTTT. Translation: CASRKRGATNEKLFF.

This chain links TRBV29-1 with TRBJ2-2; tentatively, D is TRBD1 (6 bases). CDR1 and CDR2 (germline): SQVTM, ANQGSEA. The CDR3 has 14 amino acids. Trimming shortened V by 3 bases and J by 5 bases, and 13 bases separated the two germline ends. This CDR3 reads CSVDNGGRTGELFF. CDR3 in DNA: TGCAGCGTTGATAATGGGGGCCGGACCGGGGAGCTGTTTTTT.

The CDR3 sequence: CASSPGTASTIQYF. As DNA, the CDR3 is TGTGCCAGCAGCCCTGGGACTGCTTCCACCATTCAGTACTTC. The chain combines TRBV7-2 with TRBJ2-4, with D perhaps matching TRBD2 (6 bases). CDR1 and CDR2 from the germline V gene are SGHTA and FQGNSA. The CDR3 is made up of 14 amino acids. V lost 5 bases to trimming and J lost 9 bases, with 17 bases between them.

J is TRBJ1-6 and V is TRBV7-9, with TRBD1 matching 7 bases. The CDR3 runs to 15 residues. Germline CDR1 SEHNR, CDR2 FQNEAQ (reference sequence). The V segment lost 5 bases and the J segment 10 bases; nucleotides outside the gene matches: 11. The CDR3 coding sequence is TGTGCCAGCAGCCCTACCCACAGGGGTCACTCACCCCTCCACTTT. Amino acid sequence: CASSPTHRGHSPLHF.

V usage is TRBV5-5 and J usage is TRBJ2-2; 8 bases are a match to TRBD2. Germline trimming cut 2 bases from V and 4 bases from J; bases unmatched to any gene: 7. The germline gives CDR1 SGHKS, CDR2 YYEKEE (reference sequence). The CDR3 has 16 residues. Here the CDR3 DNA reads TGTGCCAGCAGCTTTGTAGCGGGGATAGGCACCGGGGAGCTGTTTTTT. It encodes CASSFVAGIGTGELFF.